The sequence of this T cell receptor beta chain was determined in a study of blood T cells in healthy people across ages. A second PCR of 7 to 11 cycles used a sample-barcoded 5' primer and a J-beta primer mix. Via MiXCR, TCRdb re-called the 5' RACE reads, giving one row per CDR3 protein. The sample consists of about 580,000 distinct CDR3 sequences, 40% to 55% of them appearing once. Germline values: CDR1 SGHTA, CDR2 FQGNSA. J was trimmed by 3 bases and V by 4 bases; bases with no gene match: 3. CDR3 length equals 15 residues. This clonotype showed up just a few times. What was sequenced was blood. The receptor's source is a man aged 80 or over in good health. The chain couples TRBV7-2 to TRBJ2-2, with 9 bases that match TRBD1. As DNA, the CDR3 is TGTGCCAGCAGCTCCGGACAGGGGTACACCGGGGAGCTGTTTTTT. It yields the protein CASSSGQGYTGELFF.